A selection of T cell receptor beta chains follows, all from one sample in a study of cytomegalovirus exposure and HLA in healthy donors. Assay used: immunoSEQ multiplex PCR; TCRdb lists only in-frame clones, some missing. The table includes some 170,000 clones, about three quarters detected once. The sample taken for sequencing was PBMCs. These receptors originate from a man between 18 and 35 years old in good health and CMV-seropositive. Each CDR3 is given with its conserved first and last residue. Each record gives: J gene, D gene, V gene, clone size, CDR3 DNA, CDR3 protein. A D gene is named only where the DNA matches it firmly. Size is stated for part of the rows, as once, few or many counts, or as a class when the clone is expanded.

>TRBJ1-1|.|TRBV6-5|.
TGTGCCAGCAGCCGACAAGGGGGTAACACTGAAGCTTTCTTT
CASSRQGGNTEAFF
>TRBJ2-1|.|TRBV19|.
TGTGCCAGTAGACCAAGTACCATCTACCCCAATGAGCAGTTCTTC
CASRPSTIYPNEQFF
>TRBJ1-5|TRBD1|TRBV27|.
TGTGCCAGCAGTCCCCTGACAGGGGCCTATAGCAATCAGCCCCAGCATTTT
CASSPLTGAYSNQPQHF
>TRBJ2-2|.|TRBV4-2|.
TGTGCCAGCAGCCAAGATGCCGGGTTGTCCGGGGAGCTGTTTTTT
CASSQDAGLSGELFF
>TRBJ1-2|.|TRBV28|.
TGTGCCAGCAGACTCTCAGGGGAAGTATATGGCTACACCTTC
CASRLSGEVYGYTF
>TRBJ2-2|TRBD1|TRBV4-2|.
TGTGCCAGCAGCCGAGCAGGGGGCGGTTACACCGGGGAGCTGTTTTTT
CASSRAGGGYTGELFF
>TRBJ1-1|TRBD1|TRBV10-2|few
TGCGCCAGCAGTACTACAGGGGTGAACACTGAAGCTTTCTTT
CASSTTGVNTEAFF
>TRBJ1-1|TRBD1|TRBV19|few
TGTGCCAGTAGGGACAGGGGGCAGGGCACTGAAGCTTTCTTT
CASRDRGQGTEAFF
>TRBJ1-2|.|TRBV6-5|few
TGTGCCAGCCATGACGCGGGAAACTATGGCTACACCTTC
CASHDAGNYGYTF
>TRBJ1-1|TRBD1|TRBV5-6|.
TGTGCCAGCAGCTTGCCTGCAGGGGGCACTGAAACTTTCTTT
CASSLPAGGTETFF
>TRBJ1-2|.|TRBV2|.
TGTGCCAGCAGTAACAGGGACTATGGCTACACCTTC
CASSNRDYGYTF
>TRBJ1-1|TRBD1|TRBV5-6|.
TGTGCCAGCAGCTGGGGGACAGGGTTGAACACTGAAGCTTTCTTT
CASSWGTGLNTEAFF
>TRBJ2-3|.|TRBV28|.
TGTGCCAGCAGTCCCAGCTACAGAAGCACAGATACGCAGTATTTT
CASSPSYRSTDTQYF
>TRBJ1-1|TRBD1|TRBV30|.
TGTGCCTGCACACGAGGCGACAGGGTTTTCGGTGAAGCTTTCTTT
CACTRGDRVFGEAFF
>TRBJ1-1|TRBD1|TRBV5-1|.
TGCGCCAGCAGCTCTGGGGGACAGAGGAACACTGAAGCTTTCTTT
CASSSGGQRNTEAFF
>TRBJ2-3|TRBD1|TRBV6-1|.
TGCGCCAGCAGTGGGACAGGGGGCGCGGATACGCAGTATTTT
CASSGTGGADTQYF
>TRBJ1-5|TRBD1|TRBV7-6|.
TGTGCCAGCAGCTTGGCAGGGGGCGTAGAGCCCCAGCATTTT
CASSLAGGVEPQHF
>TRBJ2-6|.|TRBV11-1|few
TGTGCCAGCAGCAGTCGTGGGGGGACCTCTGGGGCCAACGTCCTGACTTTC
CASSSRGGTSGANVLTF
>TRBJ2-3|TRBD2|TRBV5-1|.
TGCGCCAGCAGCCCGGGACTAGCGAGTTCATTTCTTGGCACAGATACGCAGTATTTT
CASSPGLASSFLGTDTQYF
>TRBJ1-1|.|TRBV6-6|.
TGTGCCAGCAGTTCCCAGAACACTGAAGCTTTCTTT
CASSSQNTEAFF
>TRBJ2-3|TRBD2|TRBV7-3|.
TGTGCCAGCAGCTTAGTCGCGGGGGGGCGGACAGATACGCAGTATTTT
CASSLVAGGRTDTQYF
>TRBJ1-1|.|TRBV30|.
TGTGCCTGGACCCGTGGGAGGAGCAACACTGAAGCTTTCTTT
CAWTRGRSNTEAFF
>TRBJ2-1|.|TRBV14|.
TGTGCCAGCAGCCTTCCGACTAGACTCAATGAGCAGTTCTTC
CASSLPTRLNEQFF
>TRBJ1-4|.|TRBV10-3|.
TGTGCCATCAGCGACGACGGAGGCGAAAAACTGTTTTTT
CAISDDGGEKLFF
>TRBJ1-4|.|TRBV14|.
TGTGCCAGCAGCCAAGATCCCCTCAGGGCTGCTGAAAAACTGTTTTTT
CASSQDPLRAAEKLFF
>TRBJ2-3|TRBD1|TRBV19|.
TGTGCCAGTAGTAGTACCGACGGGACAGAAACTAGCACAGATACGCAGTATTTT
CASSSTDGTETSTDTQYF
>TRBJ2-5|TRBD1|TRBV7-7|.
TGTGCTAGCAGCGTGACAGGGGGGGGAGAGACCCAGTACTTC
CASSVTGGGETQYF
>TRBJ1-4|TRBD1|TRBV5-1|.
TGCGCCAGCAGCTTACAGGGGGGTACAGAAAAACTGTTTTTT
CASSLQGGTEKLFF
>TRBJ1-4|.|TRBV5-6|.
TGTGCCAGCAGCTCGACAGTGAATGAAAAACTGTTTTTT
CASSSTVNEKLFF
>TRBJ2-6|TRBD1|TRBV19|.
TGTGCCAGTAGTCCCCCCGGGACAGGGCCTGGGGCCAACGTCCTGACTTTC
CASSPPGTGPGANVLTF
>TRBJ2-3|.|TRBV11-2|.
TGTGCCAGCAGCCGCAGTGTGGGCACAGATACGCAGTATTTT
CASSRSVGTDTQYF
>TRBJ1-1|.|TRBV12-5|once
TGTGCTAGTGGTTGGGAGGGTACTTCTGAAGCTTTCTTT
CASGWEGTSEAFF
>TRBJ2-5|.|TRBV5-1|.
TGCGCCAGCAGCCCCGGGCAGGGCGGCCAAGAGACCCAGTACTTC
CASSPGQGGQETQYF
>TRBJ2-3|.|TRBV4-1|.
TGCGCCAGCAGCCGAGTAGGGGGCACAGATACGCAGTATTTT
CASSRVGGTDTQYF
>TRBJ1-1|.|TRBV28|.
TGTGCCAGCACCCCCTCAGGGCCGAACACTGAAGCTTTCTTT
CASTPSGPNTEAFF
>TRBJ2-2|TRBD2|TRBV5-1|.
TGCGCCAGCAGCTTCGGGACTAGCGGGAACACCGGGGAGCTGTTTTTT
CASSFGTSGNTGELFF
>TRBJ2-2|TRBD1|TRBV6-6|.
TGTGCCAGCATAACCGGGACAGGGACGAACACCGGGGAGCTGTTTTTT
CASITGTGTNTGELFF
>TRBJ2-1|.|TRBV5-6|.
TGTGCCAGCAGCTTGGCGGGGGAAAGCGGTTTCTTC
CASSLAGESGFF
>TRBJ2-3|TRBD2|TRBV7-3|.
TGTGCCAGCAGCTTGGGGATAGCGGGGGTGTCGTCAGATACGCAGTATTTT
CASSLGIAGVSSDTQYF
>TRBJ1-4|.|TRBV29-1|.
TGCAGCGTTTCACTAGCAACTAATGAAAAACTGTTTTTT
CSVSLATNEKLFF
>TRBJ1-5|.|TRBV19|few
TGTGCCAGTAGTCAGGGGTCAGGGGCACGGCAGCCCCAGCATTTT
CASSQGSGARQPQHF
>TRBJ2-3|TRBD2|TRBV5-6|.
TGTGCCAGCAGCTCGGAGGAGACTAGCGGGGGGGGCACAGATACGCAGTATTTT
CASSSEETSGGGTDTQYF
>TRBJ1-1|.|TRBV7-9|once
TGTGCCAGCTTGGCCGCCCTGAACACTGAAGCTTTCTTT
CASLAALNTEAFF
>TRBJ1-1|TRBD1|TRBV28|.
TGTGCCAGCCACTCAATCCAGACAGGGAAAGCTTTCTTT
CASHSIQTGKAFF
>TRBJ1-5|TRBD1|TRBV2|.
TGTGCCAGCAGCGCCCGGGACAGGACTCAGCCCCAGCATTTT
CASSARDRTQPQHF